One and the same sample provided the 19 T cell receptor beta chains below, sequenced in a study of T cell changes during pregnancy in multiple sclerosis. The protocol was immunoSEQ multiplex PCR, while the TCRdb copy is restricted to in-frame clones and leaves out a portion. This sample has approximately 59,000 clones, with around 95% found just once. The sample was CD4+ T cells from peripheral blood mononuclear cells, taken before pregnancy. The receptors here all came from a female donor with multiple sclerosis, enrolled in a pregnancy study.

V usage is TRBV2 and J usage is TRBJ1-1; D not resolved. CDR1 is SNHLY, CDR2 FYNNEI, per germline. The CDR3 is made up of 13 amino acids. Trimming cost V 8 bases and J 1 base, with 11 bases left between them. CDR3 sequence (DNA): TGTGCCAGCGAACAGCTTTGGAACACTGAAGCTTTCTTT. This gives the protein CASEQLWNTEAFF.

This chain links TRBV9 with TRBJ2-1; 7 bases map to TRBD1. Germline CDR1 is SGDLS and CDR2 is YYNGEE. V lost 6 bases and J lost 7; bases outside the gene matches: 16. This CDR3 is built from 16 residues. The CDR3 DNA reads TGTGCCAGCACCCCAGGCCTCAGGGGGTTTCTTAATGAGCAGTTCTTC. Translation gives CASTPGLRGFLNEQFF.

The chain combines TRBV4-1 with TRBJ2-2; TRBD2 is a possible D gene (6 bases). The CDR3 runs 17 residues. Germline CDR1 is MGHRA and CDR2 is YSYEKL. V lost 4 bases and J 0 bases, leaving 15 bases between the germline ends. As DNA, the CDR3 is TGCGCCAGCAGCCGAGCCCGGGACTTAGCGAACACCGGGGAGCTGTTTTTT. Amino acids: CASSRARDLANTGELFF.

The rearrangement links TRBV30 to TRBJ1-1; D is perhaps TRBD1 (6 bases). The V and J ends lost 4 bases and 1 base respectively, with 10 bases between them. The CDR3 length is 13 residues. Germline CDR1 GTSNPN, CDR2 SVGIG (reference sequence). In nucleotides, the CDR3 is TGTGCCTGGAAGGTGGGACAGAACACTGAAGCTTTCTTT. Translation: CAWKVGQNTEAFF.

This clone was found once. This chain joins TRBV6-5 and TRBJ2-7; a weak D match, TRBD1 (6 bases). V dropped 6 bases and J dropped 2 bases, with 14 bases sitting between them. Germline loops: CDR1 MNHEY, CDR2 SVGAGI. This CDR3 has 14 amino acids. The CDR3 DNA reads as TGTGCCAGCAGCCCGACAGGCTCAACCTACGAGCAGTACTTC. It encodes CASSPTGSTYEQYF.

The genes are TRBV19 and TRBJ2-5; maybe TRBD1 (5 bases). Trimming pared 5 bases from V and 4 bases from J, leaving 17 bases between. Germline values: CDR1 LNHDA, CDR2 SQIVND (reference sequence). The CDR3 totals 15 residues. The CDR3 here is CASSLGRVIAETQYF. DNA of the CDR3: TGTGCCAGTAGTTTGGGCAGGGTGATAGCAGAGACCCAGTACTTC.

This CDR3 is CASQARSTDTQYF. The CDR3 nucleotides are TGTGCCAGTCAGGCCCGGAGCACAGATACGCAGTATTTT. The V and J genes are TRBV25-1 and TRBJ2-3; no definite D call. This CDR3 has 13 amino acids. V was shortened by 9 bases and J by 0 bases, with 10 bases between the two germline ends. CDR1 is MGHDK, CDR2 SYGVNS, per germline.

The CDR3 loop reads CASSLALEPGEKLFF. The CDR3 coding sequence is TGCGCCAGCAGCTTGGCCCTTGAGCCGGGGGAAAAACTGTTTTTT. The chain recombines TRBV5-1 with TRBJ1-4; no definite D call. Germline assignment: CDR1 SGHRS and CDR2 YFSETQ. Trimming left V 0 bases short and J 8 bases short, with 14 bases between. The length of the CDR3 is 15 residues.

This chain joins TRBV29-1 and TRBJ2-2, with 8 nucleotides matching TRBD2. The V and J ends lost 2 bases and 4 bases, in that order; junction bases with no gene match: 6. In germline, CDR1 is SQVTM, CDR2 ANQGSEA. The CDR3 spans 15 residues. In nucleotides, the CDR3 is TGCAGCGTTGAACAGCGGGAGTCCCTCACCGGGGAGCTGTTTTTT. It is translated as CSVEQRESLTGELFF.

As DNA, the CDR3 is TGTGCCAGCTCACTCGTAGCGGGAGCGCCCTACAATGAGCAGTTCTTC. Amino acids: CASSLVAGAPYNEQFF. This chain uses TRBV18 with TRBJ2-1; TRBD2 agrees at 9 bases. The CDR3 runs to 16 residues. The germline V gene encodes CDR1 KGHSH and CDR2 LQKENI. Trimming removed 4 bases from V and 2 bases from J; junction bases left unmatched: 6.

The rearrangement joins TRBV4-3 to TRBJ1-2; D perhaps matches TRBD1 (6 bases). The CDR3 loop spans 15 amino acids. Germline CDR1 reads LGHNA; CDR2 reads YSLEER. V was pared by 0 bases and J by 8 bases, with 16 bases between. The CDR3 reads CASSQDPYREGGYTF. Written as DNA, the CDR3 is TGCGCCAGCAGCCAAGACCCCTACAGGGAGGGAGGCTACACCTTC.

This clone was detected once. The J gene is TRBJ2-2, the V gene TRBV18; 9 nucleotides align to TRBD2. V was pared by 3 bases and J by 0 bases, with 5 bases of the junction left unmatched. This CDR3 comprises 17 residues. Germline CDR1 reads KGHSH; CDR2 reads LQKENI. DNA of the CDR3: TGTGCCAGCTCACCTACGGCGGGAGGGCCGAACACCGGGGAGCTGTTTTTT. Its translation: CASSPTAGGPNTGELFF.

J is TRBJ1-2 and V is TRBV19; possibly TRBD1 for D (6 bases). The CDR3 runs 16 residues. The germline V gene encodes CDR1 LNHDA and CDR2 SQIVND (reference sequence). V lost 3 bases to trimming and J lost 6 bases, with 20 bases between them. The CDR3 nucleotides are TGTGCCAGTAGTATCTTCCAGGGGCCATCCATTGATGGCTACACCTTC. Its protein product is CASSIFQGPSIDGYTF.

CDR3 nucleotide sequence: TGTGCCAGCAGCCCTAATATGGGTAGCGGGAGTTCCTACGAGCAGTACTTC. Translating gives CASSPNMGSGSSYEQYF. The V gene is TRBV11-2, the J gene TRBJ2-7; 9 nucleotides align to TRBD2. The CDR3 has 17 amino acids. Germline V gene lookup returns CDR1 SGHAT and CDR2 FQNNGV. The V and J ends lost 5 bases and 1 base, in that order; junction bases with no gene match: 12.

The rearrangement uses TRBV5-6 and TRBJ2-1, with 9 bases identical to TRBD1. From germline, CDR1 is SGHDT and CDR2 YYEEEE. With V trimmed by 1 base and J by 8 bases, 4 bases remained unmatched. The CDR3 length is 14 residues. CDR3 bases: TGTGCCAGCAGCTTGTACAGGGGGCCCGATGAGCAGTTCTTC. Translation gives CASSLYRGPDEQFF.

This chain joins TRBV6-1 and TRBJ2-2, with 7 bases that match TRBD1. CDR3 length equals 15 residues. Germline-derived CDR1 and CDR2 are MNHNS and SASEGT. V lost 4 bases, J lost 6 bases, and 8 bases stayed unmatched. CDR3 loop: CASSGEQGIAGELFF. CDR3 nucleotide sequence: TGTGCCAGCAGTGGAGAACAGGGGATTGCCGGGGAGCTGTTTTTT.

On this clone: The same CDR3 also results from other DNA sequences found in this sample. The CDR3 region is CASSLAGVVTGELFF. CDR3 bases: TGTGCCAGCAGCCTAGCGGGAGTCGTCACCGGGGAGCTGTTTTTT. The chain carries TRBV5-4 and TRBJ2-2, with 10 bases lining up with TRBD2. The germline V gene has CDR1 SGHNT and CDR2 YYREEE (reference sequence). V gave up 4 bases and J gave up 4 bases; unmatched junction bases: 4. The CDR3 runs to 15 residues.

The V call is TRBV7-2, the J call TRBJ1-4; D remains ambiguous. Germline-derived CDR1 and CDR2 are SGHTA and FQGNSA. Trimming left V 4 bases short and J 7 bases short, with 19 bases between. The CDR3 loop spans 16 amino acids. The CDR3 nucleotides are TGTGCCAGCAGCTACGTAGCGGGTGGTGTGGCTGAAAAACTGTTTTTT. Its translation is CASSYVAGGVAEKLFF.

This rearrangement joins TRBV29-1 to TRBJ2-3; 11 nucleotides align to TRBD2. The CDR3 is 13 amino acids. Germline CDR1 SQVTM, CDR2 ANQGSEA. This chain's CDR3 is CSHSGRAGDTQYF. Written as DNA, the CDR3 is TGCAGTCATAGCGGGAGGGCGGGTGATACGCAGTATTTT.